Shown below are 25 T cell receptor beta chains from a single sample sequenced in a study of shared clonotypes between healthy human individuals (TCRdb year 2020). Library generation was performed with the immunoSEQ multiplex PCR assay. Imported from immuneACCESS, the table was reduced by TCRdb to in-frame sequences with V and J called. These copies leave out some clones; in studies compared against another copy, an unresolved V gene accounts for under half, and the cause of the remainder is not known. Counted in this sample were about 1 million clones; 65% to 80% of them appeared once. Clones ranked in the top ten supply about 1.5% of the sample. Sequencing was carried out using memory CD4+ T cells sorted from blood. Read against the paper, the sample's cell subset or site label means: CD45RA-negative fraction. The receptors come from a man aged 18 to 30 in good health.

This clone was seen once. This chain joins TRBV7-3 and TRBJ1-2, with 11 bases fitting TRBD1. The germline gives CDR1 SGHTA, CDR2 FQGTGA. After removal of 5 bases from V and 4 bases from J, the junction contained 6 bases not matched to a gene. This CDR3 region has 15 residues. This chain's CDR3 is CASSPGTGGSYGYTF. Here the CDR3 DNA reads TGTGCCAGCAGCCCAGGGACAGGGGGTAGCTATGGCTACACCTTC.

V is TRBV10-3 and J is TRBJ1-2; TRBD1 aligns across 12 bases. CDR1 and CDR2 (germline): ENHRY, SYGVKD. This CDR3 region has 14 residues. With 4 bases clipped from V and 7 bases from J, the junction kept 4 bases outside the gene matches. The CDR3 here is CAISVGTGGGGYTF. In nucleotides, the CDR3 is TGTGCCATCAGTGTGGGGACAGGGGGCGGTGGCTACACCTTC.

The chain joins TRBV2 to TRBJ2-1; the match to TRBD2 covers 8 bases. The V segment lost 8 bases and the J segment 6 bases; nucleotides outside the gene matches: 6. The CDR3 has 13 residues. Germline values: CDR1 SNHLY, CDR2 FYNNEI. The CDR3 reads CASSLAGLNEQFF. CDR3 in DNA: TGTGCCAGCTCGCTAGCGGGTCTCAATGAGCAGTTCTTC.

The count of this clone is one. J is TRBJ1-5 and V is TRBV6-6, with D possibly TRBD1 on 6 matching bases. The length of the CDR3 is 13 residues. The V end lost 11 bases, the J end lost 3 bases, and 14 bases lay between the germline ends. Per the germline V gene, CDR1 is MNHNY and CDR2 is SVGAGI (reference sequence). The CDR3 is CAGQGHYNQPQHF. DNA of the CDR3: TGTGCCGGCCAGGGACATTACAATCAGCCCCAGCATTTT.

This clone was seen more than once but under ten times. This chain uses TRBV7-8 with TRBJ2-5; D uncertain. The germline V and J ends were trimmed by 4 bases and 1 base, with 10 bases remaining between them. The V gene's germline CDR1 is SGHVS and CDR2 FQNEAQ. This CDR3 contains 14 residues. CDR3 residues: CASSYLAVQETQYF. The DNA for the CDR3 is TGTGCCAGCAGCTACCTGGCGGTCCAAGAGACCCAGTACTTC.

The V and J genes are TRBV11-1 and TRBJ2-5; TRBD1 agrees at 10 bases. The V segment lost 5 bases and the J segment 5 bases; nucleotides outside the gene matches: 2. Germline V gene lookup returns CDR1 SGHAT and CDR2 FQDESV (reference sequence). CDR3 length equals 13 residues. The CDR3 region is CASSRTGGETQYF. DNA for the CDR3: TGTGCCAGCAGCCGGACAGGGGGGGAGACCCAGTACTTC. Drawing the rest from reference TRBV11-1 and TRBJ2-5, the complete variable domain is EAEVAQSPRYKITEKSQAVAFWCDPISGHATLYWYRQILGQGPELLVQFQDESVVDDSQLPKDRFSAERLKGVDSTLKIQPAELGDSAMYLCASSRTGGETQYFGPGTRLLVL.

The CDR3 bases are TGTGCCAGCAGCCGGACAGGGCAATACGAGCAGTACTTC. This gives the protein CASSRTGQYEQYF. This chain uses TRBV7-8 with TRBJ2-7, with 8 bases lining up with TRBD1. The germline CDR1 and CDR2 sequences are SGHVS and FQNEAQ. This CDR3 contains 13 residues. The ends lost 5 bases at V and 4 bases at J; junction bases unmatched: 4.

The chain uses TRBV7-9 and TRBJ1-1, with 8 bases fitting TRBD1. CDR1 SEHNR and CDR2 FQNEAQ come from the germline V gene (reference sequence). The CDR3 is 14 amino acids. V lost 7 bases to trimming and J lost 4 bases; unmatched junction nucleotides: 8. Here the CDR3 reads CASTGDRLITEAFF. The CDR3 DNA follows: TGTGCCAGCACCGGGGACAGGCTGATCACTGAAGCTTTCTTT.

Regarding this clone: Different DNA sequences within this sample yield the same CDR3. This rearrangement joins TRBV9 to TRBJ2-7; 7 nucleotides align to TRBD2. V shed 2 bases and J 2 bases; nucleotides not matched to a gene: 7. This CDR3 comprises 15 residues. CDR1 is SGDLS, CDR2 YYNGEE, per germline. The CDR3 DNA is TGTGCCAGCAGCGTGTCCAGCGGGGATACCTACGAGCAGTACTTC. Translated: CASSVSSGDTYEQYF.

The chain uses TRBV7-9 and TRBJ2-3, with D perhaps TRBD2 (6 bases). The germline CDR1 and CDR2 sequences are SEHNR and FQNEAQ (reference sequence). V lost 0 bases and J 2 bases, leaving 12 bases between the germline ends. This CDR3 has 16 residues. For the CDR3, the DNA is TGTGCCAGCAGCTTAGCAACTAGCAGAGACACAGATACGCAGTATTTT. Its translation is CASSLATSRDTDTQYF.

The chain uses TRBV5-1 and TRBJ2-1; the D call may be TRBD1 or TRBD2 (5 bases each). V lost 1 base and J lost 7, with 12 bases in between. There are 14 residues in the CDR3. Germline V gene sequence: CDR1 SGHRS, CDR2 YFSETQ. The CDR3, as DNA: TGCGCCAGCAGCTTGTGGGACCCCAATAATGAGCAGTTCTTC. Its protein is CASSLWDPNNEQFF.

CDR3 sequence: CASSLALAVGSYEQYF. Here the CDR3 DNA reads TGCGCCAGCAGCTTGGCTCTAGCGGTCGGCTCCTACGAGCAGTACTTC. The V gene is TRBV5-1, the J gene TRBJ2-7, with TRBD2 identical over 7 bases. Germline CDR1 and CDR2: SGHRS and YFSETQ. With V trimmed by 0 bases and J by 0 bases, 6 bases remained unmatched. The CDR3 consists of 16 residues.

The chain links TRBV4-3 to TRBJ2-2; 12 bases align to TRBD2. This CDR3 contains 19 residues. V shed 0 bases, J shed 7 bases, and the junction held 12 bases outside the gene matches. Germline CDR1 reads LGHNA; CDR2 reads YSLEER. CDR3 sequence reads: CASSQEPSGRGLKNGELFF. CDR3 coding DNA: TGCGCCAGCAGCCAAGAGCCTAGCGGGAGGGGCCTCAAGAACGGGGAGCTGTTTTTT.

The chain recombines TRBV6-6 with TRBJ2-3, with unresolved D. The V gene lost 0 bases and the J gene lost 0 bases, with 4 bases spanning the gap. This CDR3 comprises 14 residues. Germline V gene data show CDR1 as MNHNY and CDR2 as SVGAGI (reference sequence). DNA of the CDR3: TGTGCCAGCAGTTACTCGAAAAGCACAGATACGCAGTATTTT. It translates to CASSYSKSTDTQYF.

This clone has a handful of counts. The V gene is TRBV6-1, the J gene TRBJ2-7; D is undetermined. There are 13 residues in the CDR3. The V gene's germline CDR1 is MNHNS and CDR2 SASEGT. V dropped 0 bases and J dropped 3 bases, with 6 bases sitting between them. The CDR3 coding sequence is TGTGCCAGCAGTGAAGCGATTTTCTACGAGCAGTACTTC. Its protein product is CASSEAIFYEQYF.

The chain combines TRBV10-2 with TRBJ2-2; 10 positions match TRBD1. This CDR3 is built from 14 residues. The V gene end was trimmed by 6 bases and the J gene end by 5 bases; junction bases not matched to a gene: 3. Germline V lookup: CDR1 WSHSY, CDR2 SAAADI. This CDR3 reads CASRGQGWTGELFF. CDR3 sequence (DNA): TGCGCCAGCAGGGGACAGGGGTGGACCGGGGAGCTGTTTTTT.

The chain links TRBV5-6 to TRBJ2-5, with D possibly TRBD2 on 7 matching bases. Germline CDR1 reads SGHDT; CDR2 reads YYEEEE. CDR3 size: 15 residues. V lost 1 base, J lost 3 bases, and 13 bases lay in between. The CDR3 nucleotides are TGTGCCAGCAGCTTGTTTCGAGGGGGGGAAGAGACCCAGTACTTC. As protein: CASSLFRGGEETQYF.

The chain is built from TRBV5-4 and TRBJ2-2; 8 bases are shared with TRBD2. The trim removed 1 base at V and 1 base at J, leaving 3 bases unmatched. Germline V gives CDR1 SGHNT, CDR2 YYREEE (reference sequence). The CDR3 has 16 amino acids. Here the CDR3 DNA reads TGTGCCAGCAGCTTGAACCTAGCGGGGAACACCGGGGAGCTGTTTTTT. Its translation is CASSLNLAGNTGELFF.

This clone has only a few counts. The CDR3 here is CASSPMRAGDEQYF. The CDR3 coding sequence is TGCGCCAGCAGCCCCATGAGAGCGGGAGATGAGCAGTACTTC. This chain links TRBV4-1 with TRBJ2-7, with 8 bases matching TRBD2. After removal of 4 bases from V and 7 bases from J, the junction contained 9 bases not matched to a gene. Per germline, CDR1 MGHRA and CDR2 YSYEKL. This CDR3 has 14 amino acids.

The gene calls are TRBV7-9 and TRBJ2-5; 11 nucleotides align to TRBD1. Germline trimming cut 5 bases from V and 2 bases from J; bases unmatched to any gene: 4. The CDR3 loop spans 15 amino acids. Germline assignment: CDR1 SEHNR and CDR2 FQNEAQ (reference sequence). CDR3 DNA sequence: TGTGCCAGCAGCCGAGGGGACAGGGGGCAAGAGACCCAGTACTTC. The encoded protein is CASSRGDRGQETQYF. Together with reference TRBV7-9 and TRBJ2-5, the CDR3 gives the full variable domain: DTGVSQNPRHKITKRGQNVTFRCDPISEHNRLYWYRQTLGQGPEFLTYFQNEAQLEKSRLLSDRFSAERPKGSFSTLEIQRTEQGDSAMYLCASSRGDRGQETQYFGPGTRLLVL.

The rearrangement uses TRBV30 and TRBJ1-2, with D maybe TRBD1 (6 bases). Germline CDR1 reads GTSNPN; CDR2 reads SVGIG (reference sequence). Trimming stripped 4 bases from V and 0 bases from J, with 9 bases between. CDR3 size: 13 residues. The CDR3 region is CAWNRAPNYGYTF. CDR3 DNA: TGTGCCTGGAACAGGGCACCTAACTATGGCTACACCTTC.

This clone has just a few counts. The chain employs TRBV7-8 and TRBJ2-3, with D tentatively TRBD2 (5 bases). Germline V gene data show CDR1 as SGHVS and CDR2 as FQNEAQ. This CDR3 has 16 amino acids. V lost 4 bases, J lost 1 base, and 15 bases lay in between. CDR3 coding DNA: TGTGCCAGCAGCTCAGCGTTACTAGGAGGCACAGATACGCAGTATTTT. Protein: CASSSALLGGTDTQYF.

The genes are TRBV12-5 and TRBJ2-7; D remains ambiguous. V lost 1 base to trimming and J lost 4 bases, with 5 bases between them. The CDR3 spans 12 residues. The germline gives CDR1 LGHNT, CDR2 FRNRAP. CDR3 nucleotides: TGTGCTAGTGGTTTGGCTTCATACGAGCAGTACTTC. Translating it yields CASGLASYEQYF.

The V gene is TRBV11-2, the J gene TRBJ2-1, with D possibly matching TRBD2 (7 bases). The V gene's germline CDR1 is SGHAT and CDR2 FQNNGV. V dropped 4 bases and J dropped 2 bases, with 18 bases sitting between them. CDR3 size: 17 residues. For the CDR3, the DNA is TGTGCCAGCAGCTCCAACCTTAAGGGGGGGCCCTACAATGAGCAGTTCTTC. Encoded protein: CASSSNLKGGPYNEQFF.

The genes are TRBV6-1 and TRBJ2-2; 10 bases map to TRBD2. The germline gives CDR1 MNHNS, CDR2 SASEGT. CDR3 length equals 15 residues. Unmatched junction bases numbered 4, after V lost 3 bases and J lost 6 bases. CDR3 coding DNA: TGTGCCAGCAGTGATTTAGCGGGGGGCCCCGGGGAGCTGTTTTTT. Amino acid sequence: CASSDLAGGPGELFF.